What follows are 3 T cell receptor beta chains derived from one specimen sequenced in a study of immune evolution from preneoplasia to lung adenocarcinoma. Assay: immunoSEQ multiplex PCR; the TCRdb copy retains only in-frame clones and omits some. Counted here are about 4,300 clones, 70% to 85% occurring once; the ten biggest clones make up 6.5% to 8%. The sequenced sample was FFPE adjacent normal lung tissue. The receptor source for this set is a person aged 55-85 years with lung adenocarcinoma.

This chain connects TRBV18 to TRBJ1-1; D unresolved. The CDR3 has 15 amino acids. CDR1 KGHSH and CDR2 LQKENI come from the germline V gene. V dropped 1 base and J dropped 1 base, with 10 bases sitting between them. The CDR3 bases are TGTGCCAGCTCACCACGGGAAGAGCGGAACACTGAAGCTTTCTTT. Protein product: CASSPREERNTEAFF.

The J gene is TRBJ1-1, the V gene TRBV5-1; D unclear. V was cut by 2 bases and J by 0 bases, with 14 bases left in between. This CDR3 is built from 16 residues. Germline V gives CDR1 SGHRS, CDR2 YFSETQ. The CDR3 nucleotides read TGCGCCAGCAGCTTTTCTGTCGGCTCCATGAACACTGAAGCTTTCTTT. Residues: CASSFSVGSMNTEAFF.

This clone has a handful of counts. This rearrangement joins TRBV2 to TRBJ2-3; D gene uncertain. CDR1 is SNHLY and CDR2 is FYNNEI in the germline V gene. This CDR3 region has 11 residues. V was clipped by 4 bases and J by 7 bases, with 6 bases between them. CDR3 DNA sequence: TGTGCCAGCAGTGGGGGTTATACGCAGTATTTT. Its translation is CASSGGYTQYF.